Included here is one TCR beta chain sequence, with context. The antigen remains unidentified. The sample comes from a study of T cell repertoires in cytomegalovirus infection. In TCRdb, the reads were re-called with MiXCR into one record per CDR3 protein. The data contain fewer than 350,000 distinct CDR3 sequences, roughly 29% of them singletons. Germline CDR1 and CDR2: SEHNR and FQNEAQ (reference sequence). The CDR3 has 11 amino acids. The V and J ends lost 1 base and 13 bases respectively, with 10 bases between them. The TCR sequence derives from a human donor in good health (CMV status not recorded). Some clones in this sample may be carry-over from other donors' samples. Sequencing was performed on cultured PBMCs, taken from culture after CMV antigen stimulation. The V call is TRBV7-9, the J call TRBJ1-2; no firm D call. The CDR3, as DNA: TGTGCCAGCAGCTTAGTCGGGAAGTGCACCTTC. Protein sequence: CASSLVGKCTF. Combining the CDR3 with reference TRBV7-9 and TRBJ1-2 gives the whole variable domain DTGVSQNPRHKITKRGQNVTFRCDPISEHNRLYWYRQTLGQGPEFLTYFQNEAQLEKSRLLSDRFSAERPKGSFSTLEIQRTEQGDSAMYLCASSLVGKCTFGSGTRLTVV.